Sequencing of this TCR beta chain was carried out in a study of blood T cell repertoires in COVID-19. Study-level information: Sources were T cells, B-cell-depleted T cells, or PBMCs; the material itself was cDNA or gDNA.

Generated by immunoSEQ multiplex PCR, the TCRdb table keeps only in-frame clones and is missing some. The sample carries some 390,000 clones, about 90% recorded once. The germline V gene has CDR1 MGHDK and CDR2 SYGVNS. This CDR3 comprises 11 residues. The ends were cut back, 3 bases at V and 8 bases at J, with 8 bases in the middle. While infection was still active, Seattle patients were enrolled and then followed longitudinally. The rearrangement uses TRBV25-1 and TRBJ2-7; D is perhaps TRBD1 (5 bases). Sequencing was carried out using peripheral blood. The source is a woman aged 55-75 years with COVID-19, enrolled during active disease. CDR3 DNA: TGTGCCAGCAGTGAGAGACAGAAGCAGTACTTC. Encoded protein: CASSERQKQYF.